These 20 T cell receptor beta chains were all obtained from the same sample, sequenced in a study of T cells in Graves' hyperthyroidism and ophthalmopathy. Template material for amplifying TCR beta CDR3 regions consisted of RNA transcripts. The study used the HTBI primer set for a first-round RT-PCR of the TCR CDR3. TCRdb redid the calling of the multiplex PCR reads with MiXCR, one entry per CDR3 protein. The repertoire holds around 520,000 distinct CDR3 sequences, with 13% to 15% as singletons. Sequencing input: blood. Receptors were obtained from a middle-aged woman with Graves' hyperthyroidism.

This clonotype was recorded at least ten times. V gene TRBV6-2 or TRBV6-3 combines with J gene TRBJ2-3; 14 nucleotides match TRBD2. The J segment lost 5 bases and the V segment lost 0 bases, leaving 10 bases of the junction unmatched. The CDR3 has 19 residues. The V gene's germline CDR1 is MNHEY and CDR2 SVGEGT. CDR3 sequence: CASSYSSGTSGSVIDTQYF. The CDR3 DNA is TGTGCCAGCAGTTACTCGAGTGGGACTAGCGGGAGTGTGATAGATACGCAGTATTTT.

The chain employs TRBV5-1 and TRBJ2-7; TRBD1 matches 9 bases. V gave up 9 bases and J gave up 0 bases; unmatched junction bases: 7. Germline values: CDR1 SGHRS, CDR2 YFSETQ. The CDR3 runs 14 residues. CDR3 sequence (DNA): TGCGCCACCGCTACGGGACAGGGCTCCTACGAGCAGTACTTC. Encoded protein: CATATGQGSYEQYF.

In its sample, this clonotype was seen many times. The chain is built from TRBV20-1 and TRBJ2-3, with D possibly matching TRBD2 (6 bases). This CDR3 has 14 amino acids. Germline-derived CDR1 and CDR2 are DFQATT and SNEGSKA (reference sequence). Trimming removed 1 base at V and 5 bases at J, with 13 bases between. This CDR3 is CSARVGGSGDTQYF. DNA for the CDR3: TGCAGTGCTAGAGTTGGGGGGAGCGGAGATACGCAGTATTTT.

The table lists this clonotype with a few counts. This sequence joins TRBV5-5 and TRBJ1-6, with D possibly TRBD1 on 5 matching bases. Germline V lookup: CDR1 SGHKS, CDR2 YYEKEE (reference sequence). V lost 4 bases, J lost 5 bases, and 10 bases lay in between. The CDR3 sequence is 14 residues long. The CDR3: CASSIGTNNSPLHF. DNA of the CDR3: TGTGCCAGCAGCATCGGGACTAATAATTCACCCCTCCACTTT.

The chain has TRBV27 and TRBJ2-2; 8 nucleotides line up with TRBD2. Trimming at V came to 8 bases and at J to 2 bases, leaving 7 bases not matched to a gene. CDR1 is MNHEY and CDR2 is SMNVEV in the germline V gene (reference sequence). The CDR3 is 15 amino acids. The CDR3 loop reads CASCAGTSNTGELFF. In DNA, the CDR3 is TGTGCCAGCTGTGCGGGGACTAGTAACACCGGGGAGCTGTTTTTT.

The sample holds a few counts of this clonotype. The CDR3 coding sequence is TGTGCCAGCAGTTTATGGACACTTAGCAATCAGCCCCAGCATTTT. It translates to CASSLWTLSNQPQHF. The V and J genes are TRBV28 and TRBJ1-5; D call uncertain. Trimming pared 0 bases from V and 0 bases from J, leaving 6 bases between. The CDR3 is 15 amino acids. Germline V gene data show CDR1 as MDHEN and CDR2 as SYDVKM.

This clonotype has ten or more counts. The rearrangement uses TRBV12-3 or TRBV12-4 and TRBJ2-7; D gene uncertain. The V gene lost 5 bases and the J gene lost 4 bases, with 9 bases spanning the gap. The CDR3 covers 12 residues. The CDR3 DNA follows: TGTGCCAGCAGTGTATCCGTTTACGAGCAGTACTTC. Translated, it gives CASSVSVYEQYF.

The V and J genes are TRBV19 and TRBJ2-2, with 7 bases lining up with TRBD1. Germline-derived CDR1 and CDR2 are LNHDA and SQIVND (reference sequence). The J segment lost 4 bases and the V segment lost 9 bases, leaving 8 bases of the junction unmatched. The length of the CDR3 is 14 residues. The CDR3, as DNA: TGTGCCAGCATGGGACAGTGGGGCACCGGGGAGCTGTTTTTT. It encodes CASMGQWGTGELFF.

This clonotype was seen at least ten times. The chain links TRBV28 to TRBJ1-1; TRBD1 matches at 8 bases. Looked up from germline, CDR1 is MDHEN and CDR2 is SYDVKM. The trim removed 3 bases at V and 10 bases at J, leaving 10 bases unmatched. The CDR3 is made up of 14 amino acids. CDR3 bases: TGTGCCAGCAGTTTTCGGACAGGGTCGATTTCAGCTTTCTTT. The encoded protein is CASSFRTGSISAFF.

Concerning this clonotype itself: This could be a read error, since a much larger clone is one nucleotide away. The chain joins TRBV7-2 to TRBJ2-1; unclear D gene. The DNA matches TRBJ2-7 better at its end, which makes the J call doubtful. The CDR3 loop spans 14 amino acids. From germline, CDR1 is SGHTA and CDR2 FQGNSA. CDR3 nucleotides: TGTGCCAGCAGCTTAAACAACGGCTACAATGAGCAGTACTTC. Residues: CASSLNNGYNEQYF.

The chain has TRBV7-2 and TRBJ1-2; D remains unclear. This CDR3 region has 12 residues. CDR1 SGHTA and CDR2 FQGNSA come from the germline V gene. The V gene lost 1 base and the J gene lost 7 bases, with 7 bases spanning the gap. CDR3 loop: CASSLDPPGYTF. For the CDR3, the DNA is TGTGCCAGCAGCTTAGATCCCCCTGGCTACACCTTC.

For this clonotype: The junction departs from the called germline gene at one end, perhaps through a read error. The rearrangement links TRBV29-1 to TRBJ2-1; TRBD2 matches at 13 bases. Germline CDR1 is SQVTM and CDR2 is ANQGSEA. The CDR3 covers 14 residues. The chain's CDR3 is CSAIGLAGDNEQSF. The CDR3 DNA sequence: TGCAGCGCCATTGGACTAGCGGGAGACAATGAGCAGTCCTTC.

This clonotype showed up many times. The rearrangement joins TRBV7-9 to TRBJ2-5, with 8 bases that match TRBD1. From germline, CDR1 is SEHNR and CDR2 FQNEAQ (reference sequence). The V segment lost 1 base and the J segment 3 bases; nucleotides outside the gene matches: 4. The CDR3 contains 15 residues. CDR3 bases: TGTGCCAGCAGCTTAGTGGGACAGGCGGAAGAGACCCAGTACTTC. It is translated as CASSLVGQAEETQYF.

This clonotype was picked up many times. The genes are TRBV12-3 or TRBV12-4 and TRBJ2-3; TRBD2 matches 14 bases. Trimming at V came to 5 bases and at J to 5 bases, leaving 3 bases not matched to a gene. This CDR3 is built from 15 residues. CDR3 nucleotides: TGTGCCAGCAGTAAGACTAGCGGGAGGGAAGATACGCAGTATTTT. Translated: CASSKTSGREDTQYF.

A few counts support this clonotype. One junction end does not reproduce the germline sequence, and a read error may be involved. This chain links TRBV4-1 with TRBJ2-1; possibly TRBD1 for D (6 bases). This CDR3 spans 16 amino acids. From germline, CDR1 is MGHRA and CDR2 YSYEKL. The CDR3, as DNA: TGCGCCAGCAGCCAAGGAGCGACAGGAAAGTACAATGAGCAGCTCTTC. Its protein product is CASSQGATGKYNEQLF.

This clonotype has at least ten counts. The V call is TRBV30, the J call TRBJ2-7; D possibly corresponds to TRBD2 (5 bases). Germline V gives CDR1 GTSNPN, CDR2 SVGIG (reference sequence). V lost 0 bases to trimming and J lost 5 bases, with 11 bases between them. CDR3 length equals 13 residues. The DNA for the CDR3 is TGTGCCTGGAGTGTACAAAGCGGTCACGAGCAGTACTTC. Its protein product is CAWSVQSGHEQYF.

Here the CDR3 reads CASSMKSSGANVLTF. CDR3 bases: TGTGCCAGCAGCATGAAGAGCTCTGGGGCCAACGTCCTGACTTTC. This chain links TRBV28 with TRBJ2-6; D remains ambiguous. The CDR3 totals 15 residues. Germline V gene lookup returns CDR1 MDHEN and CDR2 SYDVKM. V lost 6 bases and J 0 bases, leaving 9 bases between the germline ends.

In its sample, this clonotype was seen a few times. The genes are TRBV7-9 and TRBJ1-6, with D unresolved. The CDR3 length is 12 residues. Deletions cut 5 bases from V and 14 bases from J, with 13 bases between. CDR1 is SEHNR, CDR2 FQNEAQ, per germline (reference sequence). In nucleotides, the CDR3 is TGTGCCAGCAGCGCTTTCCGGGAAGCCCTCCACTTT. This gives the protein CASSAFREALHF.

V and J are TRBV4-1 and TRBJ2-3; D may be TRBD1 (6 bases). Trimming stripped 1 base from V and 3 bases from J, with 14 bases between. Germline V gene data show CDR1 as MGHRA and CDR2 as YSYEKL. The CDR3 sequence is 16 residues long. The CDR3 coding sequence is TGCGCCAGCAGCCAAGTCTCAGGGGCGCGGACAGATACGCAGTATTTT. This translates into CASSQVSGARTDTQYF.

J is TRBJ1-1 and V is TRBV28, with D unresolved. This CDR3 contains 12 residues. V shed 6 bases and J shed 9 bases, with 14 bases lying between them. The germline V gene encodes CDR1 MDHEN and CDR2 SYDVKM. CDR3: CASSTPAQKAFF. The CDR3 region has the DNA TGTGCCAGCAGCACACCGGCACAAAAAGCTTTCTTT.